This T cell receptor beta chain was documented in a study of T cell responses to AZD1222 COVID-19 vaccine. General observations from the study: Close to half of all spike-specific TCRs reportedly target regions of the variants that are unmutated.

Sequencing was performed with immunoSEQ multiplex PCR; in TCRdb, only in-frame clones are kept and a portion is missing. This sample carries 100,000 to 150,000 clones, roughly nine tenths of them seen once, and the ten largest clones take approximately 2.5%. Comments on this clone: As yet, its antigen is unknown. The sample carries other DNA sequences with the same CDR3.

This TCR derives from an adult in good health. The specimen comprised peripheral blood, sampled on day 0 of AZD1222 vaccination.

DNA of the CDR3: TGTGCCAGCAGCTTATCTCTAGCCGGTTCCTACAATGAGCAGTTCTTC. This gives the protein CASSLSLAGSYNEQFF. This chain uses TRBV7-9 with TRBJ2-1, with a possible D match to TRBD2 (5 bases). Germline V gives CDR1 SEHNR, CDR2 FQNEAQ (reference sequence). Trimming removed 2 bases from V and 1 base from J, with 12 bases in between. CDR3 length: 16 residues.